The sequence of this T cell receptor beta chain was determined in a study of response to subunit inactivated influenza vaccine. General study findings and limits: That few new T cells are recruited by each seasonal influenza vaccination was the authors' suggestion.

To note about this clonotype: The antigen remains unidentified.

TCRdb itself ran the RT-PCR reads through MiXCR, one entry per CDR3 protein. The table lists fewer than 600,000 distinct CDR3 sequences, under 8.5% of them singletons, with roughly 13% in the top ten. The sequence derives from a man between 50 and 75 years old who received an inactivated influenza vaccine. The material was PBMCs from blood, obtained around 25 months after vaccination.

CDR3 sequence (DNA): TGTGCCAGCAGCATCACAGGGGAACTAGCCAAAAACATTCAGTACTTC. Protein product: CASSITGELAKNIQYF. J is TRBJ2-4 and V is TRBV7-2; TRBD1 matches 7 bases. J gave up 0 bases and V 5 bases, and 7 bases lay outside the gene matches. CDR1 is SGHTA, CDR2 FQGNSA, per germline. The CDR3 contains 16 residues.